This note documents a single T cell receptor beta chain sequence. Its antigen is currently unknown. This sample was included in a study of PD-1 blockade in mismatch repair-deficient tumors. Clones were sequenced by immunoSEQ multiplex PCR, and TCRdb holds only the in-frame ones, with some missing. The sample gives several thousand clones, roughly 88% of which show up once; roughly 12% is in the top ten. Specified time point: approximately 11-day in vitro stimulation with candidate neoantigen peptide 7. Looked up from germline, CDR1 is SGHDN and CDR2 is FVKESK. The CDR3 covers 19 residues. J lost 0 bases, V lost 3 bases, and 12 bases had no gene match.

This chain uses TRBV14 with TRBJ2-1, with TRBD2 matching over 9 bases. This receptor was obtained from an adult with mismatch repair-deficient cancer. The specimen comprised cells cultured in vitro, sampled from a patient treated with pembrolizumab. The CDR3 DNA is TGTGCCAGCAGCCATCCGGGCCTAAGCGGGGGGAGCTCCTACAATGAGCAGTTCTTC. It encodes CASSHPGLSGGSSYNEQFF.